The 9 T cell receptor beta chains below all came from one sample that was sequenced in a study of early T cells in non-severe SARS-CoV-2 infection. TCRdb redid the calling of the 5' RACE reads with MiXCR, one entry per CDR3 protein. Of just over 95,000 distinct CDR3 sequences in the sample, roughly 11% were seen once. The sample taken for sequencing was whole blood. The source is an adult who was a healthcare worker with PCR-confirmed SARS-CoV-2 infection or an uninfected control (not recorded which).

The sample holds a few counts of this clonotype. Here the CDR3 DNA reads TGTGCCAGCAGCACCCGGACAGGCTCTGGAAACACCATATATTTT. Amino acids: CASSTRTGSGNTIYF. The V gene is TRBV7-8, the J gene TRBJ1-3; 7 bases are shared with TRBD1. Germline V CDR1 and CDR2: SGHVS, FQNEAQ. This CDR3 comprises 15 residues. Unmatched junction bases numbered 4, after V lost 5 bases and J lost 0 bases.

This clonotype occurred a few times. The chain carries TRBV6-6 and TRBJ2-7; possibly TRBD1 or TRBD2 for D (5 bases each). This CDR3 is 15 amino acids long. Germline CDR1 and CDR2: MNHNY and SVGAGI (reference sequence). The V gene lost 5 bases and the J gene lost 2 bases, with 16 bases spanning the gap. In DNA form, the CDR3 reads TGTGCCAGCAGTAAACCCGGGACGGGTACCTACGAGCAGTACTTC. Translation gives CASSKPGTGTYEQYF.

Concerning this clonotype: This sequence may be a read error, since a much larger clone differs from it by one base. The chain uses TRBV20-1 and TRBJ2-1; a weak D match, TRBD2 (6 bases). This CDR3 spans 16 amino acids. Germline V lookup: CDR1 DFQATT, CDR2 SNEGSKA (reference sequence). The CDR3 nucleotides are TGCACTGCTAGAGATCAAGGCGGGATCTCCTACAATGAGCAGTTCTTC. It specifies CTARDQGGISYNEQFF.

This clonotype has just a few counts. This chain links TRBV10-3 with TRBJ2-1, with 7 bases that match TRBD1. Germline CDR1 and CDR2: ENHRY and SYGVKD. The CDR3 totals 17 residues. The V and J ends lost 4 bases and 5 bases, in that order; junction bases with no gene match: 14. CDR3 in DNA: TGTGCCATCAGTGCGTTAAATTCCGGGACAGTTAACAATGAGCAGTTCTTC. It is translated as CAISALNSGTVNNEQFF.

This clonotype was counted ten times or more. The chain uses TRBV3-1 and TRBJ2-1; a weak D match, TRBD2 (5 bases). The CDR3 spans 13 residues. Germline V lookup: CDR1 LGHDT, CDR2 YNNKEL (reference sequence). Trimming took 3 bases from V and 6 from J, leaving 9 bases between them. The CDR3, as DNA: TGTGCCAGCAGCCATAACCGGGGCAATGAGCAGTTCTTC. Its translation is CASSHNRGNEQFF.

V is TRBV29-1 and J is TRBJ2-5; 7 bases map to TRBD2. The CDR3 totals 14 residues. V dropped 0 bases and J dropped 5; count of bases not matched to a gene: 6. The germline CDR1 and CDR2 sequences are SQVTM and ANQGSEA. The CDR3 protein is CSVEDRGGRETQYF. In DNA, the CDR3 is TGCAGCGTTGAAGATCGGGGAGGGAGGGAGACCCAGTACTTC.

This clonotype was seen many times. The chain couples TRBV6-2 or TRBV6-3 to TRBJ1-5; D is undetermined. CDR1 MNHEY and CDR2 SVGEGT come from the germline V gene. V lost 3 bases and J 2 bases, leaving 8 bases between the germline ends. This CDR3 comprises 14 residues. The CDR3, as DNA: TGTGCCAGCAGTTATATGACGGGCAATCAGCCCCAGCATTTT. This gives the protein CASSYMTGNQPQHF.

This chain uses TRBV5-1 with TRBJ2-7; 9 bases fit TRBD1. Germline V CDR1 and CDR2: SGHRS, YFSETQ. V gave up 0 bases and J gave up 2 bases; unmatched junction bases: 0. This CDR3 has 14 amino acids. The chain's CDR3 is CASSLGQGAYEQYF. As DNA, the CDR3 is TGCGCCAGCAGCTTGGGACAGGGGGCCTACGAGCAGTACTTC. The full variable domain, rest sourced from reference TRBV5-1 and TRBJ2-7, is KAGVTQTPRYLIKTRGQQVTLSCSPISGHRSVSWYQQTPGQGLQFLFEYFSETQRNKGNFPGRFSGRQFSNSRSEMNVSTLELGDSALYLCASSLGQGAYEQYFGPGTRLTVT.

This clonotype was observed a handful of times. This chain joins TRBV27 and TRBJ1-5, with TRBD1 identical over 9 bases. The CDR3 length is 16 residues. Germline V gene lookup returns CDR1 MNHEY and CDR2 SMNVEV (reference sequence). V lost 2 bases to trimming and J lost 7 bases; unmatched junction nucleotides: 9. The CDR3 bases are TGTGCCAGCAGTTTACATAGGACAGGGGCTGTGCAGCCCCAGCATTTT. The encoded protein is CASSLHRTGAVQPQHF.